This T cell receptor beta chain was identified during a study of T cell responses to AZD1222 COVID-19 vaccine. The study, taken as a whole, reports: An increase in Spike-specific TCR breadth and depth was observed after two AZD1222 doses. Regions left unmutated in variants are reportedly the target of nearly half of spike-specific TCRs. Spike was spanned by vaccine-associated CD4 TCRs, with dominance at 160-218 and 743-854.

The CDR3 consists of 18 residues. The J segment lost 3 bases and the V segment lost 2 bases, leaving 15 bases of the junction unmatched. CDR1 and CDR2 from the germline V gene are LGHNA and YNFKEQ. As regards this clone: Its antigen remains unknown.

Clones were sequenced by immunoSEQ multiplex PCR, and TCRdb holds only the in-frame ones, with some missing. The sample shows about 78,000 clones, nearly 85% of them seen only once. The chain links TRBV4-2 to TRBJ1-2; 7 positions agree with TRBD1. This receptor was taken from an adult in good health. The sequencing here drew on peripheral blood, taken on day 0 of AZD1222 vaccination. CDR3 sequence (DNA): TGTGCCAGCAGCCAAATACTACGGGAGGGGGCGCCGGACTATGGCTACACCTTC. Its translation is CASSQILREGAPDYGYTF.